The present entry profiles one TCR beta chain with its context. This sample was taken from a study of blood T cell repertoires in COVID-19. Study-wide context: The United States, Italy and Spain were the sources of the acute and convalescent COVID-19 samples. The analysed material was cDNA or gDNA that came from T cells, B-cell-depleted T cells, or PBMCs.

Per the study methods: Nucleated cell number was recorded as an estimate derived from reference gene primer amplification. Generated by immunoSEQ multiplex PCR, the TCRdb table keeps only in-frame clones and is missing some. The V and J calls and the clone size are those of that table, but D and trimming were determined from the DNA. The repertoire has 75,000 to 90,000 clones, around nine tenths of them found once; the top ten carry 4.5% to 6%. Sequencing was carried out using peripheral blood. The TCR sequence derives from a man aged 45-60 years with active or convalescent COVID-19.

CDR3 amino acids: CASKPGQGPNEQFF. CDR3 DNA: TGCGCCAGCAAACCGGGACAGGGCCCCAATGAGCAGTTCTTC. The chain uses TRBV10-1 and TRBJ2-1; 9 nucleotides agree with TRBD1. V was clipped by 7 bases and J by 6 bases; unmatched bases: 7. Germline V gene sequence: CDR1 WNHNN, CDR2 SYGVQD (reference sequence). The CDR3 has 14 residues.